The T cell receptor beta chain under discussion was sequenced for a study of T cell repertoires in aging, cancer and after chemotherapy. The wider study: Patients with glioblastoma brain tumors were sampled before and after temozolomide-based therapy. Study findings and constraints: In each cancer cohort, median generation probability increased across chemotherapy, suggesting thymic output rebounded. In healthy donors, age-related TCR diversity loss mainly reflected lost richness. Age-matched healthy donors had significantly more diverse, less clonal blood TCR repertoires than untreated cancer patients.

TRB rearrangements spanning V, D and J were amplified using mixed TRB-A/B primers. MiXCR was run by TCRdb on the multiplex PCR reads, yielding one entry per CDR3 protein. The sample carries 1,500 or so distinct CDR3 sequences, under 25% recorded once. Amplification of TCR beta used genomic DNA extracted from peripheral blood. By share, this clonotype ranks as medium-sized. Its antigen remains unidentified. The sequence was collected from a human donor with a solid tumor. The specimen was blood.

The CDR3 DNA sequence: TGTGCCAGTAGTATACGTGGACAGCTAAGATATGGCTACACCTTC. Translating gives CASSIRGQLRYGYTF. This chain connects TRBV19 to TRBJ1-2; possibly TRBD1 for D (6 bases). CDR3 length: 15 amino acids. Trimming removed 2 bases from V and 5 bases from J, with 15 bases in between. Germline values: CDR1 LNHDA, CDR2 SQIVND (reference sequence). Together with reference TRBV19 and TRBJ1-2, the CDR3 gives the full variable domain: DGGITQSPKYLFRKEGQNVTLSCEQNLNHDAMYWYRQDPGQGLRLIYYSQIVNDFQKGDIAEGYSVSREKKESFPLTVTSAQKNPTAFYLCASSIRGQLRYGYTFGSGTRLTVV.